One and the same sample provided the 14 T cell receptor beta chains below, sequenced in a study of blood T cell repertoires in COVID-19. Generated by immunoSEQ multiplex PCR, the TCRdb table keeps only in-frame clones and is missing some. The sample shows about 270,000 clones, around nine tenths of them seen only once. Sequencing used peripheral blood. Receptor source: a man aged 35 to 55 with active or convalescent COVID-19.

V gene TRBV6-5 combines with J gene TRBJ1-2; no firm D call. The CDR3 length is 11 residues. V lost 8 bases, J lost 6 bases, and 10 bases lay in between. CDR1 MNHEY and CDR2 SVGAGI come from the germline V gene. CDR3: CASVGKDGYTF. In DNA form, the CDR3 reads TGTGCCAGCGTGGGCAAGGATGGCTACACCTTC.

The chain couples TRBV2 to TRBJ2-3; 9 bases agree with TRBD2. J was trimmed by 4 bases and V by 1 base; bases with no gene match: 12. This CDR3 contains 18 residues. Germline loops: CDR1 SNHLY, CDR2 FYNNEI. CDR3 bases: TGTGCCAGCAGTGAAGTGACTAGCGGATTGGTCGGGGCAGATACGCAGTATTTT. Protein sequence: CASSEVTSGLVGADTQYF. Supplemented by reference TRBV2 and TRBJ2-3, the full variable domain reads EPEVTQTPSHQVTQMGQEVILRCVPISNHLYFYWYRQILGQKVEFLVSFYNNEISEKSEIFDDQFSVERPDGSNFTLKIRSTKLEDSAMYFCASSEVTSGLVGADTQYFGPGTRLTVL.

The DNA for the CDR3 is TGTGCCAGCAGCCTATTTCCAGGTGTCCCTAACTATGGCTACACCTTC. Its protein is CASSLFPGVPNYGYTF. V usage is TRBV5-5 and J usage is TRBJ1-2; no reliable D call. CDR1 and CDR2 (germline): SGHKS, YYEKEE (reference sequence). CDR3 size: 16 residues. V gave up 4 bases and J gave up 0 bases, with 16 bases separating them.

This chain links TRBV29-1 with TRBJ2-7, with TRBD1 as a possible D gene (5 bases). Trimming removed 4 bases at V and 2 bases at J, with 12 bases between. CDR1 and CDR2 from the germline V gene are SQVTM and ANQGSEA. This CDR3 has 13 amino acids. CDR3 protein: CSVVGQGTYEQYF. Here the CDR3 DNA reads TGCAGCGTTGTCGGGCAGGGCACCTACGAGCAGTACTTC.

About this clone itself: The sample holds other DNA sequences that translate to the same CDR3. The V and J genes are TRBV6-5 and TRBJ1-5; D uncertain. The CDR3 has 11 amino acids. Trimming shortened V by 6 bases and J by 3 bases, and 3 bases separated the two germline ends. Germline lookup yields CDR1 MNHEY and CDR2 SVGAGI. This CDR3 is CASSLNQPQHF. The CDR3 DNA is TGTGCCAGCAGCCTCAATCAGCCCCAGCATTTT.

The chain joins TRBV11-2 to TRBJ2-2; D is uncertain. The CDR3 loop spans 14 amino acids. Germline V gene sequence: CDR1 SGHAT, CDR2 FQNNGV. V was trimmed by 5 bases and J by 6 bases, leaving 13 bases between them. Here the CDR3 reads CASSPSGSSGELFF. DNA for the CDR3: TGTGCCAGCAGCCCAAGTGGTAGTTCCGGGGAGCTGTTTTTT.

V gene TRBV4-1 combines with J gene TRBJ1-4, with no clear D. Germline lookup yields CDR1 MGHRA and CDR2 YSYEKL. V gave up 6 bases and J gave up 0 bases, with 11 bases separating them. The CDR3 has 15 residues. The CDR3 reads CASRELGSTNEKLFF. Written as DNA, the CDR3 is TGCGCCAGCAGAGAGCTCGGTTCAACTAATGAAAAACTGTTTTTT.

V gene TRBV6-5 combines with J gene TRBJ1-2; a weak D match, TRBD1 (6 bases). The ends were cut back, 5 bases at V and 5 bases at J, with 12 bases in the middle. The CDR3 has 13 amino acids. Germline CDR1 MNHEY, CDR2 SVGAGI. The CDR3 DNA sequence: TGTGCCAGCAGTACGGGCAGGGGATATGGCTACACCTTC. Translated, it gives CASSTGRGYGYTF.

This chain joins TRBV6-5 and TRBJ2-5; 7 bases align to TRBD2. Germline CDR1 is MNHEY and CDR2 is SVGAGI. This CDR3 is 15 amino acids long. Unmatched junction bases numbered 10, after V lost 8 bases and J lost 1 base. CDR3 bases: TGTGCCAGCCAGAGAAACGGGGGGTTCCAAGAGACCCAGTACTTC. Its protein product is CASQRNGGFQETQYF.

This chain joins TRBV2 and TRBJ1-1, with 9 bases identical to TRBD1. Germline trimming cut 0 bases from V and 7 bases from J; bases unmatched to any gene: 3. Germline V gives CDR1 SNHLY, CDR2 FYNNEI. CDR3 length equals 14 residues. This CDR3 reads CASSEAGDRDEAFF. As DNA, the CDR3 is TGTGCCAGCAGTGAAGCGGGGGACAGGGATGAAGCTTTCTTT.

This clone was recorded only once. This rearrangement joins TRBV19 to TRBJ2-6, with 11 positions matching TRBD1. Germline CDR1 and CDR2: LNHDA and SQIVND (reference sequence). J was trimmed by 0 bases and V by 2 bases; bases with no gene match: 3. The CDR3 length is 18 residues. CDR3 DNA sequence: TGTGCCAGTAGTATAACCGGACAGGGGGCCTCTGGGGCCAACGTCCTGACTTTC. Amino acid sequence: CASSITGQGASGANVLTF. Based on the CDR3 plus reference TRBV19 and TRBJ2-6, the full variable domain is DGGITQSPKYLFRKEGQNVTLSCEQNLNHDAMYWYRQDPGQGLRLIYYSQIVNDFQKGDIAEGYSVSREKKESFPLTVTSAQKNPTAFYLCASSITGQGASGANVLTFGAGSRLTVL.

This rearrangement joins TRBV12-5 to TRBJ2-3; D not resolved. In germline, CDR1 is LGHNT, CDR2 FRNRAP. Trimming pared 0 bases from V and 4 bases from J, leaving 14 bases between. There are 16 residues in the CDR3. The CDR3 reads CASGLVISRTPDTQYF. The DNA of the CDR3 is TGTGCTAGTGGTTTGGTAATCTCCCGTACTCCAGATACGCAGTATTTT.

The chain carries TRBV5-1 and TRBJ2-5; TRBD2 might be the D (5 bases). CDR3 size: 16 residues. V was trimmed by 4 bases and J by 2 bases, leaving 18 bases between them. Germline-derived CDR1 and CDR2 are SGHRS and YFSETQ. CDR3 loop: CASSRSGPAQQETQYF. The CDR3 DNA reads as TGCGCCAGCAGCCGGAGCGGACCAGCCCAACAAGAGACCCAGTACTTC.

V gene TRBV9 combines with J gene TRBJ1-4; a possible D gene is TRBD1 (5 bases). Trimming shortened V by 4 bases and J by 3 bases, and 16 bases separated the two germline ends. The germline V gene encodes CDR1 SGDLS and CDR2 YYNGEE. This CDR3 region has 16 residues. Here the CDR3 DNA reads TGTGCCAGCAGCACCCGCGGGGGGGATGCTAATGAAAAACTGTTTTTT. Amino acids: CASSTRGGDANEKLFF.